Here is one TCR beta chain with its context. Living in under 30 US areas, the participants were between about 18 and 100 years of age. What the recovered Cohort 3 donors had was two negative PCRs, clearance, or symptom resolution. This record comes from a study of blood T cell repertoires in COVID-19. Background on the study: The origin of the acute and convalescent COVID-19 samples was the United States, Italy and Spain.

The repertoire was sequenced with immunoSEQ multiplex PCR; TCRdb's copy has only in-frame clones and lacks some. Here the sample spans some 390,000 clones, 80% to 90% being singletons. The CDR3 has 15 residues. V was clipped by 8 bases and J by 6 bases; unmatched bases: 9. CDR1 is LNHDA, CDR2 SQIVND, per germline (reference sequence). The chain has TRBV19 and TRBJ2-2, with TRBD1 identical over 10 bases. Sequenced material: PBMCs or T cells enriched from blood (not recorded which). This TCR came from a man aged 30-40 years who had recovered from COVID-19. The CDR3 coding sequence is TGTGCCAGTTCTAAGACGACAGGGGGCTCCGGGGAGCTGTTTTTT. Amino acid sequence: CASSKTTGGSGELFF.